The clone carrying this T cell receptor beta chain was counted once. Its specificity is not known. The data stem from a study of CD8+CD57+ T cells in acquired aplastic anemia. Overall study findings and caveats: Any difference that existed in CD8+ Simpson's diversity between patients and controls was not significant. Researchers report that some 31 CD8+ CDR3 sequences appeared in both patients and controls.

Researchers used genomic DNA as the template to profile TCR beta VDJ and CDR3. Each CDR3 protein gets one entry after TCRdb re-called the reads with MiXCR. The data show more than 200,000 distinct CDR3 sequences, less than 60% seen once. The sequenced patients had an expansion of CD8+CD57+ cells seen by flow cytometry. Severe acquired aplastic anemia was diagnosed in all patients. Sampling of blood occurred while the patients had still received no therapy. The receptor was derived from a human donor with aplastic anemia. Sequencing was carried out using sorted CD4+, CD8+, or CD8+CD57+ T cells (not recorded which) from PBMCs.

The DNA for the CDR3 is TGCAGTGCTAGGGCTGGGACAGGGCGCTACGAGCAGTACTTC. It is translated as CSARAGTGRYEQYF. The chain carries TRBV20-1 and TRBJ2-7; 9 bases agree with TRBD1. Germline assignment: CDR1 DFQATT and CDR2 SNEGSKA (reference sequence). The ends lost 3 bases at V and 3 bases at J; junction bases unmatched: 6. This CDR3 has 14 residues.